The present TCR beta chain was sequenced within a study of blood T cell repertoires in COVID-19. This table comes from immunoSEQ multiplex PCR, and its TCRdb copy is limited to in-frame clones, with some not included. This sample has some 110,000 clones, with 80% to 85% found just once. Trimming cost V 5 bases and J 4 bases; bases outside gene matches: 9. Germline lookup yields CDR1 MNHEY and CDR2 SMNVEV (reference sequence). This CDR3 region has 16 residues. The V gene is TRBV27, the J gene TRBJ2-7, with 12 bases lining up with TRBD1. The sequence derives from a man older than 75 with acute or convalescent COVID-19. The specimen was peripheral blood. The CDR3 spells CASSPKRDRGLYEQYF. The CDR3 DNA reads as TGTGCCAGCAGTCCCAAAAGGGACAGGGGGCTTTACGAGCAGTACTTC.